This passage covers 17 T cell receptor beta chains from one sample sequenced in a study of blood T cell repertoires in COVID-19 (dated by TCRdb to 2020 to 2022). The library was made by the immunoSEQ multiplex PCR assay. In its TCRdb copy, this immuneACCESS table keeps in-frame sequences only and misses some clones. Where compared with another copy, unresolved V genes explain less than half of these, and the others have no known cause. Recorded for this sample are about 75,000 clones; 75% to 85% of them occurred a single time. Together, the top ten hold about a fifth of the sample. Sequenced input: peripheral blood. The receptors originated from a woman between 45 and 60 years old with acute or convalescent COVID-19.

V usage is TRBV4-3 and J usage is TRBJ2-1; TRBD1 might be the D (8 bases). Germline V gives CDR1 LGHNA, CDR2 YSLEER. The CDR3 loop spans 15 amino acids. The V and J ends lost 0 bases and 6 bases respectively, with 12 bases between them. The CDR3 DNA reads as TGCGCCAGCAGCCAAGATTACAGGGGGGGCAATGAGCAGTTCTTC. It codes for CASSQDYRGGNEQFF.

This clone turned up a few times. The V call is TRBV7-9, the J call TRBJ2-3; TRBD2 aligns across 14 bases. Trimming at V came to 2 bases and at J to 3 bases, leaving 7 bases not matched to a gene. Germline loops: CDR1 SEHNR, CDR2 FQNEAQ (reference sequence). The CDR3 covers 18 residues. CDR3 protein: CASSLRLAGGPVTDTQYF. The CDR3 nucleotides read TGTGCCAGCAGCTTACGACTAGCGGGGGGGCCAGTGACAGATACGCAGTATTTT.

V gene TRBV4-3 combines with J gene TRBJ1-1, with D possibly TRBD1 on 6 matching bases. CDR3 length equals 15 residues. The germline V gene has CDR1 LGHNA and CDR2 YSLEER. The V end was cut by 3 bases, the J end by 5 bases, with 16 bases between. The CDR3 bases are TGCGCCAGCAGCCAGGCCACAGGGCGATCGACTGAAGCTTTCTTT. It translates to CASSQATGRSTEAFF.

J is TRBJ1-1 and V is TRBV3-1 (or the pseudogene TRBV3-2), with D possibly matching TRBD1 (5 bases). Germline CDR1 reads LGHDT; CDR2 reads YNNKEL (reference sequence). The CDR3 contains 15 residues. The ends were cut back, 1 base at V and 0 bases at J, with 9 bases in the middle. The CDR3 sequence is CASSQAGGLNTEAFF. The CDR3 DNA sequence: TGTGCCAGCAGCCAAGCGGGGGGATTGAACACTGAAGCTTTCTTT.

This rearrangement joins TRBV18 to TRBJ1-3; D is undetermined. Trimming pared 1 base from V and 0 bases from J, leaving 10 bases between. This CDR3 is 16 amino acids long. Germline lookup yields CDR1 KGHSH and CDR2 LQKENI. The chain's CDR3 is CASSPRDKISGNTIYF. CDR3 in DNA: TGTGCCAGCTCACCACGAGACAAGATCTCTGGAAACACCATATATTTT.

The rearrangement links TRBV9 to TRBJ2-5; D ambiguous. Germline CDR1 SGDLS, CDR2 YYNGEE. With 10 bases removed from V and 4 bases from J, the gap between germline ends came to 14 bases. The CDR3 has 12 amino acids. This CDR3 is CAVPKVRETQYF. The CDR3, as DNA: TGTGCCGTCCCCAAAGTGAGAGAGACCCAGTACTTC.

CDR3 bases: TGTGCCAGCAGTTTCACCCGACTAGCGGGAGCCAACGAGCAGTACTTC. It yields the protein CASSFTRLAGANEQYF. The chain couples TRBV27 to TRBJ2-7, with TRBD2 matching over 12 bases. Unmatched junction bases numbered 8, after V lost 3 bases and J lost 5 bases. The CDR3 is made up of 16 amino acids. In germline, CDR1 is MNHEY, CDR2 SMNVEV (reference sequence).

V and J are TRBV7-9 and TRBJ2-1, with D possibly being TRBD1 (5 bases). Trimming cost V 5 bases and J 8 bases, with 10 bases left between them. Germline V gives CDR1 SEHNR, CDR2 FQNEAQ (reference sequence). The CDR3 totals 12 residues. In DNA, the CDR3 is TGTGCCAGCAGCGACATAGGGGATGAGCAGTTCTTC. Encoded protein: CASSDIGDEQFF.

This CDR3 reads CASSPRTGGTGNTIYF. Written as DNA, the CDR3 is TGTGCCAGCAGCCCTAGGACAGGGGGGACTGGAAACACCATATATTTT. The chain uses TRBV3-1 (or the pseudogene TRBV3-2) and TRBJ1-3; 10 nucleotides agree with TRBD1. The V segment lost 4 bases and the J segment 2 bases; nucleotides outside the gene matches: 5. The CDR3 has 16 residues. Germline CDR1 is LGHDT and CDR2 is YNNKEL (reference sequence).

The rearrangement joins TRBV6-1 to TRBJ2-5, with a tentative D call TRBD2 (7 bases). V lost 2 bases and J lost 3, with 16 bases in between. There are 16 residues in the CDR3. CDR1 and CDR2 (germline): MNHNS, SASEGT. CDR3 residues: CASSEFGGAMKETQYF. The CDR3 nucleotides read TGTGCCAGCAGTGAATTTGGGGGGGCCATGAAAGAGACCCAGTACTTC.

J is TRBJ2-1 and V is TRBV7-3, with 10 bases identical to TRBD2. CDR3 length: 15 amino acids. The V gene's germline CDR1 is SGHTA and CDR2 FQGTGA. V lost 2 bases, J lost 7 bases, and 5 bases stayed unmatched. Written as DNA, the CDR3 is TGTGCCAGCAGCTTACGGCTAGCGGGAGTTAATGAGCAGTTCTTC. Translation: CASSLRLAGVNEQFF.

This sequence joins TRBV13 and TRBJ2-7, with 9 bases aligning to TRBD1. CDR1 is PRHDT and CDR2 is FYEKMQ in the germline V gene (reference sequence). V shed 5 bases, J shed 0 bases, and the junction held 8 bases outside the gene matches. The CDR3 is made up of 16 amino acids. CDR3 nucleotide sequence: TGTGCCAGCAGCCCCAGAGGGACAGGGCGCTCCTACGAGCAGTACTTC. Amino acids: CASSPRGTGRSYEQYF.

This clone was observed once. This chain uses TRBV28 with TRBJ2-5; 7 positions match TRBD1. This CDR3 has 16 amino acids. CDR1 and CDR2 from the germline V gene are MDHEN and SYDVKM. With 1 base clipped from V and 3 bases from J, the junction kept 8 bases outside the gene matches. CDR3 nucleotides: TGTGCCAGCAGTTTATATACGGGACAGACAAAAGAGACCCAGTACTTC. It translates to CASSLYTGQTKETQYF.

The J gene is TRBJ1-5, the V gene TRBV27; 11 bases match TRBD1. V lost 5 bases and J lost 6; bases outside the gene matches: 12. Germline values: CDR1 MNHEY, CDR2 SMNVEV (reference sequence). CDR3 length: 17 residues. The CDR3 spells CASSAHRGQGAGQPQHF. The CDR3 nucleotides read TGTGCCAGCAGTGCTCACCGCGGACAGGGGGCAGGTCAGCCCCAGCATTTT.

This clone was seen a handful of times. The chain joins TRBV7-2 to TRBJ2-7; D is unclear. CDR3 length: 14 amino acids. V was trimmed by 5 bases and J by 0 bases, leaving 11 bases between them. Germline V CDR1 and CDR2: SGHTA, FQGNSA. The CDR3 region is CASSIEQNSYEQYF. CDR3 in DNA: TGTGCCAGCAGCATCGAACAGAACTCCTACGAGCAGTACTTC.

With regard to this clone: The junction does not match germline at one end; this may be a read error. The chain recombines TRBV11-2 with TRBJ1-2; D not certain. The CDR3 is 13 amino acids. Per germline, CDR1 SGHAT and CDR2 FQNNGV. CDR3 in amino acids: CASSLDGGYGHTF. DNA for the CDR3: TGTGCCAGCAGCCTAGACGGAGGGTATGGCCACACCTTC.

This clone came up a few times. The genes are TRBV5-4 and TRBJ1-2, with 7 nucleotides matching TRBD1. This CDR3 has 14 amino acids. V dropped 0 bases and J dropped 2; count of bases not matched to a gene: 1. Germline assignment: CDR1 SGHNT and CDR2 YYREEE (reference sequence). CDR3: CASSLEGGNYGYTF. In DNA, the CDR3 is TGTGCCAGCAGCTTGGAAGGGGGCAACTATGGCTACACCTTC.